This paragraph reports one T cell receptor (beta chain). The sample holds other DNA sequences that translate to the same CDR3. A case of COVID-19 had been met by exposed participants within 2 weeks before study entry. This record belongs to a study of blood T cell repertoires in COVID-19. Study overall: Sites across the United States, Italy and Spain contributed samples from acute and convalescent COVID-19.

Germline V lookup: CDR1 SEHNR, CDR2 FQNEAQ (reference sequence). This CDR3 spans 15 amino acids. With 3 bases clipped from V and 5 bases from J, the junction kept 4 bases outside the gene matches. As originally analysed: Cell counts per sample came from amplifying reference gene primers. Data came from immunoSEQ multiplex PCR; TCRdb stores just in-frame clones and leaves some out. The V and J calls and clone size come from that table; D and trimming were worked out from the DNA. This table holds some 320,000 clones, approximately 81% found once. The sequencing sample was made of PBMCs or T cells enriched from blood (not recorded which). This clonotype was sampled from a woman aged 25 to 45 who had been exposed to COVID-19. This chain connects TRBV7-9 to TRBJ1-1; 12 bases agree with TRBD1. CDR3 sequence (DNA): TGTGCCAGCAGCTTGGGACAGGGGGCGCGTACTGAAGCTTTCTTT. Translation gives CASSLGQGARTEAFF.